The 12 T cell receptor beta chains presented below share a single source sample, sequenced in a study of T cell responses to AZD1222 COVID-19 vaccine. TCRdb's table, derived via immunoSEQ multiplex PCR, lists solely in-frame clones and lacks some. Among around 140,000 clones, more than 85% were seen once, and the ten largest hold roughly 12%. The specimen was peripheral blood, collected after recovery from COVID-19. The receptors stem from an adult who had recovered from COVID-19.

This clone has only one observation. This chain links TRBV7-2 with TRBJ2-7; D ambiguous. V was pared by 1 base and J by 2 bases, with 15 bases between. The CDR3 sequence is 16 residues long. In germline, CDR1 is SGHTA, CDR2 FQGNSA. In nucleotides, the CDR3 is TGTGCCAGCAGCTTAGTGTCACGGCCCACACCCTACGAGCAGTACTTC. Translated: CASSLVSRPTPYEQYF. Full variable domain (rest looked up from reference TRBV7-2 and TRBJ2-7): GAGVSQSPSNKVTEKGKDVELRCDPISGHTALYWYRQSLGQGLEFLIYFQGNSAPDKSGLPSDRFSAERTGGSVSTLTIQRTQQEDSAVYLCASSLVSRPTPYEQYFGPGTRLTVT.

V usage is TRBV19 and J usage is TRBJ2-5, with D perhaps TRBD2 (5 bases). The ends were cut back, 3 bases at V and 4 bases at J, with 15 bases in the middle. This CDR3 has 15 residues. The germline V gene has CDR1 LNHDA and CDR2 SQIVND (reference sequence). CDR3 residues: CASSMSGTGGETQYF. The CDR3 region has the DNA TGTGCCAGTAGTATGAGCGGAACTGGAGGAGAGACCCAGTACTTC.

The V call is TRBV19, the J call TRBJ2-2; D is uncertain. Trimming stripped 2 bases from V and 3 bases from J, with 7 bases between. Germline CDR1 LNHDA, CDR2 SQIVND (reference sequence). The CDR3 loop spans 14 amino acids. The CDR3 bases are TGTGCCAGTAGTATAAATTCGGACACCGGGGAGCTGTTTTTT. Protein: CASSINSDTGELFF.

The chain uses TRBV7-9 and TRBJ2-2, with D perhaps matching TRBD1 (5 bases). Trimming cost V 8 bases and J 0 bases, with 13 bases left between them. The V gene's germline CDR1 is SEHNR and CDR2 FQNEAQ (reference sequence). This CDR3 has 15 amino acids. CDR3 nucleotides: TGTGCCAGCCAACAGGTACCAACGAACACCGGGGAGCTGTTTTTT. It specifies CASQQVPTNTGELFF. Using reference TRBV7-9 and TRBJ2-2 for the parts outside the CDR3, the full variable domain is DTGVSQNPRHKITKRGQNVTFRCDPISEHNRLYWYRQTLGQGPEFLTYFQNEAQLEKSRLLSDRFSAERPKGSFSTLEIQRTEQGDSAMYLCASQQVPTNTGELFFGEGSRLTVL.

Written as DNA, the CDR3 is TGTGCCAGCAGCTTGGATTCGGTGACAGGGGGCTACGAGCAGTACTTC. Translating it yields CASSLDSVTGGYEQYF. The chain has TRBV7-2 and TRBJ2-7, with 9 bases that match TRBD1. Germline V lookup: CDR1 SGHTA, CDR2 FQGNSA. The CDR3 runs 16 residues. The junction had 9 bases not matched to a gene; V was cut back by 3 bases and J by 3 bases.

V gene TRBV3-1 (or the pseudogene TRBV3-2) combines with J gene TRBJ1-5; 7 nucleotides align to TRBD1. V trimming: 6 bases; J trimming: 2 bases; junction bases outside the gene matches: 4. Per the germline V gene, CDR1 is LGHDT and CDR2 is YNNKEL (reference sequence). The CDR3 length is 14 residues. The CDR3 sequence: CASSRQGGNQPQHF. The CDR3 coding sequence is TGTGCCAGCAGTCGACAGGGAGGCAATCAGCCCCAGCATTTT.

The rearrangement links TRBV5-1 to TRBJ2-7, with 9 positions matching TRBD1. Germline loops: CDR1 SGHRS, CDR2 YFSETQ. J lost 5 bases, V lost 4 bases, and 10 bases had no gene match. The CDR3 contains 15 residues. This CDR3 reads CASSPGTGSLDEQYF. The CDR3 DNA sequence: TGCGCCAGCAGCCCAGGGACAGGGTCCTTGGACGAGCAGTACTTC.

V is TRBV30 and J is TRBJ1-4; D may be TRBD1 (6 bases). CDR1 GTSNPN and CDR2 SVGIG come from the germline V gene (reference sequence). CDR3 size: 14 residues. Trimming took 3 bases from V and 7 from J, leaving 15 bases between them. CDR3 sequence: CAWRGRGGGEKLFF. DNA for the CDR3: TGTGCCTGGAGGGGACGAGGGGGTGGTGAAAAACTGTTTTTT.

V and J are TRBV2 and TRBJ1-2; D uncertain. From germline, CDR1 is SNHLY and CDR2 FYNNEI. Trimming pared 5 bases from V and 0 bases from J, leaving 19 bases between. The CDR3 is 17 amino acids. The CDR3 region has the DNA TGTGCCAGCAGTTCCCGGATGACGCCCGCCGCTAACTATGGCTACACCTTC. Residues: CASSSRMTPAANYGYTF.

CDR3 nucleotides: TGTGCCAGCAGGATAGGGACTAGCAGCTACAATGAGCAGTTCTTC. Translation gives CASRIGTSSYNEQFF. V is TRBV6-5 and J is TRBJ2-1; 9 bases map to TRBD2. This CDR3 is built from 15 residues. V lost 6 bases and J lost 3; bases outside the gene matches: 6. Germline CDR1 reads MNHEY; CDR2 reads SVGAGI.

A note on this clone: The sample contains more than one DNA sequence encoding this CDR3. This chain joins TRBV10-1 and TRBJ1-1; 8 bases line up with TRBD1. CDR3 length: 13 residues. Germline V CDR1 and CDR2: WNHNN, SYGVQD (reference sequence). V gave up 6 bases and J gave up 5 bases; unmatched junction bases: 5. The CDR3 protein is CASREYRGTEAFF. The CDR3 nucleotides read TGCGCCAGCAGGGAATACAGGGGGACTGAAGCTTTCTTT.

The CDR3 DNA reads as TGTGCCAGCAGTTCCCAGGGAACTGAAGCTTTCTTT. Encoded protein: CASSSQGTEAFF. The chain is built from TRBV28 and TRBJ1-1; D possibly corresponds to TRBD1 (5 bases). V was cut by 4 bases and J by 5 bases, with 8 bases left in between. Germline assignment: CDR1 MDHEN and CDR2 SYDVKM. This CDR3 has 12 amino acids.